This T cell receptor beta chain was retrieved from a study of blood T cell repertoires in COVID-19. Study as a whole: Samples taken during acute and convalescent COVID-19 were collected in the United States, Italy and Spain. Nucleic acid was either cDNA or gDNA, and it came from T cells, B-cell-depleted T cells, or PBMCs.

Per the original methods: Scientists estimated how many nucleated cells there were by amplifying reference gene primers. The data were produced by immunoSEQ multiplex PCR, yet TCRdb's version contains in-frame clones alone and is incomplete. The V and J calls and clone size come from that table; D and trimming were worked out from the DNA. The data show about 310,000 clones, approximately 86% seen once. This clone was picked up one time. The V end lost 9 bases, the J end lost 7 bases, and 15 bases lay between the germline ends. Looked up from germline, CDR1 is LNHDA and CDR2 is SQIVND (reference sequence). The CDR3 extends over 13 amino acids.

The source material was peripheral blood. The TCR sequence derives from a man aged 70-80 years with acute or convalescent COVID-19. The V and J genes are TRBV19 and TRBJ1-4; D gene ambiguous. The CDR3 region is CASKHISVEKLFF. CDR3 bases: TGTGCCAGCAAACACATAAGCGTTGAAAAACTGTTTTTT.